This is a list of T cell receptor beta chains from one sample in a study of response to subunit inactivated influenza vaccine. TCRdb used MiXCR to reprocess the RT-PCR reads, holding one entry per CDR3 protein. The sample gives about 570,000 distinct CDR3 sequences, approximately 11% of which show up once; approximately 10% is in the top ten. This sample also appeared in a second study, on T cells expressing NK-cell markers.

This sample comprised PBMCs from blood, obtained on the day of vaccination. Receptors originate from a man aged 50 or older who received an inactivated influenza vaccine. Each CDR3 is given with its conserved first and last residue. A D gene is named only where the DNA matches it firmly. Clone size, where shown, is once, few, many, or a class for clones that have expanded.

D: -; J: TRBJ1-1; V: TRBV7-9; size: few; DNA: TGTGCCAGCAGCTTAGAGGTAGGGTGGAATGAAGCTTTCTTT; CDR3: CASSLEVGWNEAFF
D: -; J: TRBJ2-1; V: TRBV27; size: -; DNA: TGTGCCAGCAGAGGAAGGCGACAGGGAGGCAATGAGCAGTTCTTC; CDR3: CASRGRRQGGNEQFF
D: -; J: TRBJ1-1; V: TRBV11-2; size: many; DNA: TGTGCCAGCAGCTTAGAGCCCCTTGGCACTGAAGCTTTCTTT; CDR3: CASSLEPLGTEAFF
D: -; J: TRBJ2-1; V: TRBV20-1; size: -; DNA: TGCAGTGCTGATGCAGGGTACAATGAGCAGTTCTTC; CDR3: CSADAGYNEQFF
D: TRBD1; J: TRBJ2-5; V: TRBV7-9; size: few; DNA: TGTGCCAGCAGCTTACCCATAAACAGGGGTCTAGAGACCCAGTACTTC; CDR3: CASSLPINRGLETQYF
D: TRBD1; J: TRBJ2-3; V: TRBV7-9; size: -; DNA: TGTGCCAGCAGCACCCGGGACAGGGGAGTAGCAGATACGCAGTATTTT; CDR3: CASSTRDRGVADTQYF
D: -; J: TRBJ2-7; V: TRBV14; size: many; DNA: TGTGCCAGCAGCCAAACGGGGGTACCCCCCTACGAGCAGTACTTC; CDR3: CASSQTGVPPYEQYF
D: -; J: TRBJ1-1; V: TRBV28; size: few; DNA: TGTGCCAGCAGTTTTGGTCGGCTTGAAGCTTTCTTT; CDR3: CASSFGRLEAFF
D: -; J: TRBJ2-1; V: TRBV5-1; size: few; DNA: TGCGCCAGCAGCTCGACGGACAGCCCATACAATGAGCAGTTCTTC; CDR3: CASSSTDSPYNEQFF
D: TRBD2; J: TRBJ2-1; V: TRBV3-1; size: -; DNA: TGTGCCAGCAGCCAAGATTATCCTAGCGGGATCCGCTCCTACAATGAGCAGTTCTTC; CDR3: CASSQDYPSGIRSYNEQFF
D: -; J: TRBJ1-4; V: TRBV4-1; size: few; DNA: TGCGCCAGCAGCCAAAGGCCTGCACAGACTAATGAAAAACTGTTTTTT; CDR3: CASSQRPAQTNEKLFF
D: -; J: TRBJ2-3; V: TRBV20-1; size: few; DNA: TGCAGTGCCCCATCGTGGGAGGTCACAGATACGCAGTATTTT; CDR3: CSAPSWEVTDTQYF
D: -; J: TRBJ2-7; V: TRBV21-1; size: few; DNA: TGTGCCAGCAGCAAAGGCAGCCCCTACGAGCAGTACTTC; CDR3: CASSKGSPYEQYF
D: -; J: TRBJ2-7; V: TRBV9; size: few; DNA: TGTGCCAGCAGCGTAGAAGGAAGCGAGCAGTACTTC; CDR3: CASSVEGSEQYF
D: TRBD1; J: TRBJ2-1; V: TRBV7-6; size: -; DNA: TGTGCCAGCAGCTTAGCTGGACAGGGTCTCGATGAGCAGTTCTTC; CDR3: CASSLAGQGLDEQFF
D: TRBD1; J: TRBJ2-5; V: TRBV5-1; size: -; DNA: TGCGCCAGCAGCTGGACAGGGAACCAAGAGACCCAGTACTTC; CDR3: CASSWTGNQETQYF
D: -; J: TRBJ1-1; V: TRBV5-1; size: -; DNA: TGCGCCAGCAGCTCCCACCCGACGGGGGCTGAAGCTTTCTTT; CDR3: CASSSHPTGAEAFF
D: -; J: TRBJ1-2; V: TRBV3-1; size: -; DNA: TGTGCCAGCAGCCAAGATAGCCACCCCCTTAACTATGGCTACACCTTC; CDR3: CASSQDSHPLNYGYTF
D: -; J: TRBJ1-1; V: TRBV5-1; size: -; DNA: TGCGCCAGCAGCAAGCAGGGGATTAATCGCGGCACTGAAGCTTTCTTT; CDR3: CASSKQGINRGTEAFF
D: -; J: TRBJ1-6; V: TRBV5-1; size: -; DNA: TGCGCCAGCAGCCTGATGGTGAATTCACCCCTCCACTTT; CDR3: CASSLMVNSPLHF
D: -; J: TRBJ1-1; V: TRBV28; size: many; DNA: TGTGCCAGCGGAACCCGGACGAGCGGCACTGAAGCTTTCTTT; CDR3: CASGTRTSGTEAFF
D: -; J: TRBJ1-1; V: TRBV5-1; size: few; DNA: TGCGCCAGCAGCATTCAGTACCAGAACACTGAAGCTTTCTTT; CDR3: CASSIQYQNTEAFF
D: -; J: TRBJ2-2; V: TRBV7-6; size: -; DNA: TGTGCCAGCAGCTTACGGCTTTCAGGGAGGACCGGGGAGCTGTTTTTT; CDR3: CASSLRLSGRTGELFF
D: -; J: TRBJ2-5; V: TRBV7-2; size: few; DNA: TGTGCCAGCAGCTTAACCCCAGGACGGGCCCAAGAGACCCAGTACTTC; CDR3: CASSLTPGRAQETQYF
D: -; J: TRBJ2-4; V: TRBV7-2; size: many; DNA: TGTGCCAGCAGCCCCGGGTCCCTGGCCAAAAACATTCAGTACTTC; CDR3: CASSPGSLAKNIQYF
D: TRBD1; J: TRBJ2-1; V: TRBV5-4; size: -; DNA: TGTGCCAGCAGCTCTACAACCCGGACAGGGTCCTACAATGAGCAGTTCTTC; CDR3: CASSSTTRTGSYNEQFF
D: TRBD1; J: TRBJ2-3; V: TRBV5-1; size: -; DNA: TGCGCCAGCTCGGGACAGGGTATGACAGATACGCAGTATTTT; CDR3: CASSGQGMTDTQYF
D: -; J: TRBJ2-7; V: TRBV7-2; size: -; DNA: TGTGCCAGCAGCTTAGCCTTTTCCCATGGCGAGCAGTACTTC; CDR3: CASSLAFSHGEQYF
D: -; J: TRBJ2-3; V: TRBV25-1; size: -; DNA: TGTGCCAGCAGTGAATTGGTTAGCGGATACACAGATACGCAGTATTTT; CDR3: CASSELVSGYTDTQYF
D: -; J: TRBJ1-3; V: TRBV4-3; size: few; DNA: TGCGCCAGCAGCCAAGCCGTCCCCGGGCCTTCTGGAAACACCATATATTTT; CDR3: CASSQAVPGPSGNTIYF
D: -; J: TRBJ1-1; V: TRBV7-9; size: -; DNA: TGTGCCAGCAGCTTAGCCAGGGTTGACACTGAAGCTTTCTTT; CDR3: CASSLARVDTEAFF
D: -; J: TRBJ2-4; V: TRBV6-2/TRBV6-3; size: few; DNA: TGTGCCAGCCAGAGGGACGCGAAAAACATTCAGTACTTC; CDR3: CASQRDAKNIQYF
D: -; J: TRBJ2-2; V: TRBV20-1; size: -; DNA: TGCAGTGCGTACGGGGCAGGGGCTAGCGGGGAGCTGTTTTTT; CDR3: CSAYGAGASGELFF
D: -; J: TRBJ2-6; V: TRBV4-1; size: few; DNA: TGCGCCAGCAGCCAAGGCCGAGGTGGGGCCAACGTCCTGACTTTC; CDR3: CASSQGRGGANVLTF
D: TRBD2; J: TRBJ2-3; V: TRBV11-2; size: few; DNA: TGTGCCAGCAGAGCTCTGCGGGGGAATTTGGATACGCAGTATTTT; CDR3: CASRALRGNLDTQYF
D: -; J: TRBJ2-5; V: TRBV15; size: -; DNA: TGTACCACCAGCAGAGATCACCTCCAAGAGACCCAGTACTTC; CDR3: CTTSRDHLQETQYF
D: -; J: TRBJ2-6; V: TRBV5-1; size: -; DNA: TGCGCCAGCAGCCGGAACTGGGAGCCTGGGGCCAACGTCCTGACTTTC; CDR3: CASSRNWEPGANVLTF
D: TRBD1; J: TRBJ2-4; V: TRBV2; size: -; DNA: TGTGCCAGCAACTACAGGGGCAGTGACATTCAGTACTTC; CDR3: CASNYRGSDIQYF
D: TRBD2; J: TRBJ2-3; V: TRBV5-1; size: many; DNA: TGCGCCAGCAGCTTTAGACTAGCGGACACAGATACGCAGTATTTT; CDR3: CASSFRLADTDTQYF
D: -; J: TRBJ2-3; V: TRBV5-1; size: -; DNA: TGCGCCAGCAGTTCGGACAACACAGATACGCAGTATTTT; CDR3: CASSSDNTDTQYF
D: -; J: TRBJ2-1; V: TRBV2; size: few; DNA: TGTGCCAGCAGCCCCATACTTTTTTCTTTTGAGCAGTTCTTC; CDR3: CASSPILFSFEQFF
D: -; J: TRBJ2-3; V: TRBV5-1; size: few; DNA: TGCGCCAGCAGGTCCATGCCAGGGAGGACAGATACGCAGTATTTT; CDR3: CASRSMPGRTDTQYF
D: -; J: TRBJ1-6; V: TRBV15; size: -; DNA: TGTGCCACCAGCAGAGATACCGGACGAAGTTCGAATTCACCCCTCCACTTT; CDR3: CATSRDTGRSSNSPLHF
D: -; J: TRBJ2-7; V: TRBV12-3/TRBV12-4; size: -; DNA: TGTACCAGCAGTTTTTCGGGGCCCCTCAAGTACTTC; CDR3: CTSSFSGPLKYF